Given below is one T cell receptor (beta chain) in context. V lost 3 bases and J lost 5; bases outside the gene matches: 9. The CDR3 totals 16 residues. Germline loops: CDR1 SGHDN, CDR2 FVKESK. This sample was taken from a study of T cell changes during pregnancy in multiple sclerosis. Some clones are missing from TCRdb's copy, which holds only in-frame ones; the method was immunoSEQ multiplex PCR. The table includes tens of thousands of clones, around 93% detected once. The source of this sequence is a female donor with multiple sclerosis, enrolled in a pregnancy study. The J gene is TRBJ2-2, the V gene TRBV14; 7 bases match TRBD1. The sample in question was peripheral blood, obtained before pregnancy. The CDR3 bases are TGTGCCAGCAGCCATCTGACAGGGCCGGGGACCGGGGAGCTGTTTTTT. Translating it yields CASSHLTGPGTGELFF.